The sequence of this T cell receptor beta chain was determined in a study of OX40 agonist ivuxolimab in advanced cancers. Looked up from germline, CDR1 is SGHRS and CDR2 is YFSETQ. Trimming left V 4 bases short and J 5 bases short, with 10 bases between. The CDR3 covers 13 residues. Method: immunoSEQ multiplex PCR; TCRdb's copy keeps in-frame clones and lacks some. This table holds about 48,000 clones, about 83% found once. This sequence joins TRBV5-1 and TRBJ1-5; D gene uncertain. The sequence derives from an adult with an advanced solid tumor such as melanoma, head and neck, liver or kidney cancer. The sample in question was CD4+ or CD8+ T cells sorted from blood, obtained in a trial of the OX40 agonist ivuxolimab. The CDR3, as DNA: TGCGCCAGCAGCCTTCGATTTGATCAGCCCCAGCATTTT. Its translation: CASSLRFDQPQHF.